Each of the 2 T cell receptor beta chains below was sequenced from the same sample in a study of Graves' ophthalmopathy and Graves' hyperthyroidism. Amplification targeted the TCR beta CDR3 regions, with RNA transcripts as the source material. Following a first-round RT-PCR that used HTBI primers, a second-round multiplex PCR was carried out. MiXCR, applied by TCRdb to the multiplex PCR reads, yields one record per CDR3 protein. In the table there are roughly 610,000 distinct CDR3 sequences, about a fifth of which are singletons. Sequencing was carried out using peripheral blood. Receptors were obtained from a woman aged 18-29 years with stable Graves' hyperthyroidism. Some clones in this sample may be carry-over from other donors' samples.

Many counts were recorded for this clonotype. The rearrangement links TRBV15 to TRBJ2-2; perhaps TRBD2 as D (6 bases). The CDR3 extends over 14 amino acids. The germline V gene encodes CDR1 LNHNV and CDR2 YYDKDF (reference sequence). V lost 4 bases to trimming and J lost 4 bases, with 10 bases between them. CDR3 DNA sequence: TGTGCCACCAGCAAAGCCGGGAGCACCGGGGAGCTGTTTTTT. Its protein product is CATSKAGSTGELFF.

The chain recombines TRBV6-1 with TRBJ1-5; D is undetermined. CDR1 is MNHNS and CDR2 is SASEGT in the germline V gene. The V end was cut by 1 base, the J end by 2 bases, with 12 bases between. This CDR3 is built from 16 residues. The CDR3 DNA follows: TGTGCCAGCAGTGAAGGGACGGCCCAGGGCAATCAGCCCCAGCATTTT. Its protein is CASSEGTAQGNQPQHF.